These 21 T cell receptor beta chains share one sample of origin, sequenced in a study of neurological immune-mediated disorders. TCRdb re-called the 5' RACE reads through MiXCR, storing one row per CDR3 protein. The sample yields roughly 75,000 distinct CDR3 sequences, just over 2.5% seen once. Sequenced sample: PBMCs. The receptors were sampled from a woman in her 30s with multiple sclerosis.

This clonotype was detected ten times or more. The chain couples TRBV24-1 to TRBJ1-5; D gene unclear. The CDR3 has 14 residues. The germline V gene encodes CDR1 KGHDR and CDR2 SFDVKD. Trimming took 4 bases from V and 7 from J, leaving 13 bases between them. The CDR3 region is CATSDSWGEQPQHF. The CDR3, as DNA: TGTGCCACCAGTGACTCGTGGGGAGAGCAGCCCCAGCATTTT.

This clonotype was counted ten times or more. The CDR3 reads CASSLNGGSSYEQYF. For the CDR3, the DNA is TGCGCCAGCAGCTTGAACGGGGGAAGCTCCTACGAGCAGTACTTC. V usage is TRBV5-1 and J usage is TRBJ2-7; tentatively, D is TRBD2 (6 bases). The germline V gene has CDR1 SGHRS and CDR2 YFSETQ. V was clipped by 1 base and J by 0 bases, with 11 bases between them. The CDR3 spans 15 residues.

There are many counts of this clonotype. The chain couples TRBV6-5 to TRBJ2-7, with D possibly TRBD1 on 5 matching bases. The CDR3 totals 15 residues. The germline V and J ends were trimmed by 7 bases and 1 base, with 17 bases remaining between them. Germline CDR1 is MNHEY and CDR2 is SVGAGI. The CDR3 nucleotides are TGTGCCAGCAAGCCAGATCTGGGGCCGTCCTACGAGCAGTACTTC. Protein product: CASKPDLGPSYEQYF.

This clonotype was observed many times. This CDR3 is CASSQDHSPSDGYTF. CDR3 in DNA: TGCGCCAGCAGCCAAGATCACAGCCCCTCGGATGGCTACACCTTC. The chain recombines TRBV4-3 with TRBJ1-2; D uncertain. Germline loops: CDR1 LGHNA, CDR2 YSLEER. V was pared by 0 bases and J by 6 bases, with 14 bases between. The CDR3 extends over 15 amino acids.

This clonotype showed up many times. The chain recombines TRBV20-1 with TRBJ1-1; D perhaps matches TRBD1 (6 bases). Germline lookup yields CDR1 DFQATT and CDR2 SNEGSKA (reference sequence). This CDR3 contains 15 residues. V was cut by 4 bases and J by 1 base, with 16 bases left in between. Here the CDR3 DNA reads TGCAGTGCTACGCCCAGGAGGGGGGGGAACACTGAAGCTTTCTTT. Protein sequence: CSATPRRGGNTEAFF.

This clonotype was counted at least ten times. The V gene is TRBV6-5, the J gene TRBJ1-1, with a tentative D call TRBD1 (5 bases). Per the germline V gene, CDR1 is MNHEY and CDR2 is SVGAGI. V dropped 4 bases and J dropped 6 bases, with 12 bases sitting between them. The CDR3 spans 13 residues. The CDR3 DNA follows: TGTGCCAGCAGTTTAAGGGGACTCGCTGAAGCTTTCTTT. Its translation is CASSLRGLAEAFF.

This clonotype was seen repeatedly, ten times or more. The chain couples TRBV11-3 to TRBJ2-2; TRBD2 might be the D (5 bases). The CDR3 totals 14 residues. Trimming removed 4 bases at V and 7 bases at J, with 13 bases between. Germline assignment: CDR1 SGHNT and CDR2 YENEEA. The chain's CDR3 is CASSSVPEDGELFF. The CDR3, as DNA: TGTGCCAGCAGCTCGGTCCCGGAGGACGGGGAGCTGTTTTTT.

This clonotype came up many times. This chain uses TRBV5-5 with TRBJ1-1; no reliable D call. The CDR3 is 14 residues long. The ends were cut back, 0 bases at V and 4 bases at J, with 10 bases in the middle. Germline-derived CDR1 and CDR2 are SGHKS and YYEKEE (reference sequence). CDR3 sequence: CASSLDDSATEAFF. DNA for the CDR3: TGTGCCAGCAGCTTGGACGATTCGGCCACTGAAGCTTTCTTT. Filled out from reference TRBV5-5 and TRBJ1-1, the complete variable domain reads DAGVTQSPTHLIKTRGQQVTLRCSPISGHKSVSWYQQVLGQGPQFIFQYYEKEERGRGNFPDRFSARQFPNYSSELNVNALLLGDSALYLCASSLDDSATEAFFGQGTRLTVV.

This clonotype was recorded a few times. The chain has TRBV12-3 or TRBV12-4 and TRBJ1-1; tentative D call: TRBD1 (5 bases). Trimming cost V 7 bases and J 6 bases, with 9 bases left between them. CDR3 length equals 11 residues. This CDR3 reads CASKGRPEAFF. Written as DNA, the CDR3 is TGTGCCAGCAAGGGGAGGCCTGAAGCTTTCTTT.

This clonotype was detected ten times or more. The CDR3 protein is CASNGGTAKNIQYF. The CDR3 DNA follows: TGTGCCAGTAACGGCGGGACAGCCAAAAACATTCAGTACTTC. V usage is TRBV19 and J usage is TRBJ2-4, with D maybe TRBD2 (6 bases). Germline CDR1 reads LNHDA; CDR2 reads SQIVND (reference sequence). This CDR3 comprises 14 residues. V lost 7 bases and J lost 0, with 10 bases in between. The complete variable domain, with remaining parts taken from reference TRBV19 and TRBJ2-4, reads DGGITQSPKYLFRKEGQNVTLSCEQNLNHDAMYWYRQDPGQGLRLIYYSQIVNDFQKGDIAEGYSVSREKKESFPLTVTSAQKNPTAFYLCASNGGTAKNIQYFGAGTRLSVL.

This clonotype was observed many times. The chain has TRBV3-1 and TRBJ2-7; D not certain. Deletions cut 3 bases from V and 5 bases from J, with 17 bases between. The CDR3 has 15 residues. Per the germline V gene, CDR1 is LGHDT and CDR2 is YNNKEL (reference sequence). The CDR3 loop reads CASSQWPEPSDEQYF. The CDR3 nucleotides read TGTGCCAGCAGCCAGTGGCCGGAGCCATCCGACGAGCAGTACTTC.

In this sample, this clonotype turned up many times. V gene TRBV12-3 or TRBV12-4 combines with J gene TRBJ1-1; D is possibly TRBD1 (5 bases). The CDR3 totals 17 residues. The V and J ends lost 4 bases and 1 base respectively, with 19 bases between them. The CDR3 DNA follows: TGTGCCAGCAGTTCCCGAGGGGTCGGGTTACGGAACACTGAAGCTTTCTTT. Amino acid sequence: CASSSRGVGLRNTEAFF.

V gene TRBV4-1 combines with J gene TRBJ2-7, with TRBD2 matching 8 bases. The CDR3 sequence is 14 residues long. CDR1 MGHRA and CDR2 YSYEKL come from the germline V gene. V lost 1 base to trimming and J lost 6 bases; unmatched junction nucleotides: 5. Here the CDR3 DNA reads TGCGCCAGCAGCCAAGGCTACCGGGAGGGCGAGCAGTACTTC. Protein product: CASSQGYREGEQYF.

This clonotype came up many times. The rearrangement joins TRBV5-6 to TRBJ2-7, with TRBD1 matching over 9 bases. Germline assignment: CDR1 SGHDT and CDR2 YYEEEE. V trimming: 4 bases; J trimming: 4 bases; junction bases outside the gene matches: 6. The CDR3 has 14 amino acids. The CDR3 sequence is CASSLRTGVYEQYF. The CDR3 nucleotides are TGTGCCAGCAGCCTCAGGACAGGGGTTTACGAGCAGTACTTC. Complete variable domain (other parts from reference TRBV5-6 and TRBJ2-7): DAGVTQSPTHLIKTRGQQVTLRCSPKSGHDTVSWYQQALGQGPQFIFQYYEEEERQRGNFPDRFSGHQFPNYSSELNVNALLLGDSALYLCASSLRTGVYEQYFGPGTRLTVT.

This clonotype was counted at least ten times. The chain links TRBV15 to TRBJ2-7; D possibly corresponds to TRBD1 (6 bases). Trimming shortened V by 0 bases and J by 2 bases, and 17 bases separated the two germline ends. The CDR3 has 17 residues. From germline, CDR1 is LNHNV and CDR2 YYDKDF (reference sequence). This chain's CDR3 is CATSRDSQGPSPYEQYF. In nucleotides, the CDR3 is TGTGCCACCAGCAGAGATAGTCAGGGGCCATCCCCCTACGAGCAGTACTTC. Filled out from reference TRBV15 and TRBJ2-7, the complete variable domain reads DAMVIQNPRYQVTQFGKPVTLSCSQTLNHNVMYWYQQKSSQAPKLLFHYYDKDFNNEADTPDNFQSRRPNTSFCFLDIRSPGLGDTAMYLCATSRDSQGPSPYEQYFGPGTRLTVT.

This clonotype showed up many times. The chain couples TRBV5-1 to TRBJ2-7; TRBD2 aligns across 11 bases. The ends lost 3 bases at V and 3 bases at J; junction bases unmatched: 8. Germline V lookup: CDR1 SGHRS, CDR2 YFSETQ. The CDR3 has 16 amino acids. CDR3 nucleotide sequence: TGCGCCAGCAGCTCTAGCGGGGGGTCAGACATCTACGAGCAGTACTTC. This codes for CASSSSGGSDIYEQYF. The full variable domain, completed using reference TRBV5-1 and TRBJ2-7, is KAGVTQTPRYLIKTRGQQVTLSCSPISGHRSVSWYQQTPGQGLQFLFEYFSETQRNKGNFPGRFSGRQFSNSRSEMNVSTLELGDSALYLCASSSSGGSDIYEQYFGPGTRLTVT.

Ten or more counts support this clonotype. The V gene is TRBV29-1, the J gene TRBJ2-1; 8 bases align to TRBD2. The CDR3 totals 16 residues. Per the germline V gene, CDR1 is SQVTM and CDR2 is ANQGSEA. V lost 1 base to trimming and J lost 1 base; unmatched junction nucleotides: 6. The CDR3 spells CSVEGSAGESYNEQFF. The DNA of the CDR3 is TGCAGCGTTGAAGGTTCAGCGGGAGAATCCTACAATGAGCAGTTCTTC.

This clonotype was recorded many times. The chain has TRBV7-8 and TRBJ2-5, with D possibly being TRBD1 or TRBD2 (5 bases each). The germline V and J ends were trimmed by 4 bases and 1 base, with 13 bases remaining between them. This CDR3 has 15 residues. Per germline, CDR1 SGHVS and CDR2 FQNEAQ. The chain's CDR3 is CASSSFNGAQETQYF. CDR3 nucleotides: TGTGCCAGCAGCTCATTCAACGGGGCCCAAGAGACCCAGTACTTC.

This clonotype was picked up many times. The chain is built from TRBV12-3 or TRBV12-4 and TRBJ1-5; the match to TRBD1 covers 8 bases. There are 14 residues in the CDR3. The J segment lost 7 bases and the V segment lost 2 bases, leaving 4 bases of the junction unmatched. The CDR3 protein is CASSLQGAWQPQHF. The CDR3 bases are TGTGCCAGCAGTTTACAGGGGGCCTGGCAGCCCCAGCATTTT.

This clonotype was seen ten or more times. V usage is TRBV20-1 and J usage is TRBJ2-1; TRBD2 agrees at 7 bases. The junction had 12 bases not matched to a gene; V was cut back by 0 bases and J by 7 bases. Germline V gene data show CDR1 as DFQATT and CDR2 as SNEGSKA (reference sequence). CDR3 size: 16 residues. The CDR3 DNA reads TGCAGTGCTAGAGACCTCTTCGCGCGGGGGAGGAATGAGCAGTTCTTC. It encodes CSARDLFARGRNEQFF.

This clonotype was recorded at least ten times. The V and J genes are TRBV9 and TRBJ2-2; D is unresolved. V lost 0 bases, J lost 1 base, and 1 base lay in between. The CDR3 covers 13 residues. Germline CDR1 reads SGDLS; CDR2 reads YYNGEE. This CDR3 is CASSVGNTGELFF. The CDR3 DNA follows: TGTGCCAGCAGCGTAGGGAACACCGGGGAGCTGTTTTTT.